A selection of T cell receptor beta chains follows, all from one sample in a study of T cells expressing NK-cell markers. From its re-call of the 5' RACE reads, TCRdb lists each CDR3 protein once, without DNA. The sample has some 440,000 distinct CDR3 sequences. Sequenced sample: blood T cells: a sorted CD56 or NKG2C T cell subset, CD4+ or CD8+ T cells, or bulk PBMC T cells (not recorded which). Source of these receptors: a woman aged 50 to 65 in good health. Each CDR3 is given with its conserved first and last residue.

CASSERGRGGRDYEQYF	TRBJ2-7	TRBV25-1
CASRSLRTSTDTQYF	TRBJ2-3	TRBV12-3/TRBV12-4
CAWSPPLEAFF	TRBJ1-1	TRBV30
CASSSAPGQGSGGNQPQHF	TRBJ1-5	TRBV4-1
CASSLGRGLQETQYF	TRBJ2-5	TRBV11-2
CASAGQDSYNEQFF	TRBJ2-1	TRBV12-3/TRBV12-4
CASIRGTHSSYNEQFF	TRBJ2-1	TRBV6-1
CASSLGGDRGFGVTEAFF	TRBJ1-1	TRBV7-2
CSVAGTSSTDTQYF	TRBJ2-3	TRBV29-1
CASLQSGTNTGELFF	TRBJ2-2	TRBV18
CASTEPPAGTEAFF	TRBJ1-1	TRBV6-1